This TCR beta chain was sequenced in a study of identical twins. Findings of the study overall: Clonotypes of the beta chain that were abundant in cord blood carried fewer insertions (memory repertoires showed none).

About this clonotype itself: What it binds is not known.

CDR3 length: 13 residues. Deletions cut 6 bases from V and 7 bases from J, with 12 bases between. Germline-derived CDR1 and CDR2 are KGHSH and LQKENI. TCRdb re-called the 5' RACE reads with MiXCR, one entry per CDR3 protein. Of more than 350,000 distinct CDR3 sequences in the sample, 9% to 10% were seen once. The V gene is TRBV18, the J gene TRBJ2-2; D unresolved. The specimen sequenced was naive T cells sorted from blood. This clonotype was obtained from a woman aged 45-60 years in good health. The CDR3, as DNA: TGTGCCAGCTCGCTCCTTGGTGGCGGGGAGCTGTTTTTT. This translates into CASSLLGGGELFF.